This paragraph covers one TCR beta chain sequence. What it recognizes is unknown. The entry originates in a study of OX40 agonist ivuxolimab in advanced cancers. Clones were sequenced by immunoSEQ multiplex PCR, and TCRdb holds only the in-frame ones, with some missing. The table shows some 39,000 clones, with roughly four fifths occurring only once. Systemic immunosuppression or autoimmune disease history was grounds to exclude patients. Study-wide results and limits: There were, on average, more expanded clones in CD8+ T cells than in CD4+.

Trimming at V came to 2 bases and at J to 8 bases, leaving 15 bases not matched to a gene. Germline loops: CDR1 PRHDT, CDR2 FYEKMQ (reference sequence). The CDR3 consists of 18 residues. This receptor was identified in an adult with an advanced solid tumor such as melanoma, head and neck, liver or kidney cancer. Source: CD4+ or CD8+ T cells sorted from blood, taken in a trial of the OX40 agonist ivuxolimab. The chain combines TRBV13 with TRBJ2-1, with 10 bases aligning to TRBD2. The CDR3 protein is CASSLLILGSGRAHEQFF. CDR3 DNA sequence: TGTGCCAGCAGCTTACTCATATTGGGGAGCGGGAGGGCCCATGAGCAGTTCTTC. Supplemented by reference TRBV13 and TRBJ2-1, the full variable domain reads AAGVIQSPRHLIKEKRETATLKCYPIPRHDTVYWYQQGPGQDPQFLISFYEKMQSDKGSIPDRFSAQQFSDYHSELNMSSLELGDSALYFCASSLLILGSGRAHEQFFGPGTRLTVL.